This T cell receptor beta chain was sequenced during a study of identical twins. A single record per CDR3 protein comes from TCRdb applying MiXCR to the 5' RACE reads. The sample shows 1.5 million to 2 million distinct CDR3 sequences, about 30% of them seen only once. Study conclusions and caveats: With abundant cord blood beta clonotypes, insertions were fewer; memory repertoires showed no such pattern.

From germline, CDR1 is SNHLY and CDR2 FYNNEI. V lost 8 bases and J lost 3; bases outside the gene matches: 0. There are 12 residues in the CDR3. Worth noting for this clonotype: The antigen remains undetermined.

The source material was cord blood. This sequence originates from a newborn girl in good health. The chain couples TRBV2 to TRBJ2-1; 8 nucleotides align to TRBD1. CDR3 amino acids: CASDRGYNEQFF. Written as DNA, the CDR3 is TGTGCCAGCGACAGGGGCTACAATGAGCAGTTCTTC.